This TCR beta chain was recorded in a study of CD8+CD57+ T cells in acquired aplastic anemia. Sequenced patients had shown CD8+CD57+ cell expansion by flow cytometry. With no exception, the patients had severe acquired aplastic anemia. The TCR beta profiling, which covered VDJ combination and CDR3 sequence, was carried out using genomic DNA as the template. TCRdb reanalysed the reads using MiXCR and keeps one entry per CDR3 protein. The data hold around 170,000 distinct CDR3 sequences, with 48% observed a single time. Germline-derived CDR1 and CDR2 are KGHSH and LQKENI. The ends were cut back, 4 bases at V and 10 bases at J, with 11 bases in the middle. CDR3 length equals 12 residues. With respect to this clonotype: As yet, its antigen is unknown.

Study conclusions and caveats: CD8+ Simpson's diversity in patients was not significantly different from that in controls.

The TCR comes from a human donor with aplastic anemia. This chain uses TRBV18 with TRBJ2-1, with a weak D call TRBD1 (5 bases). The specimen was sorted CD4+, CD8+, or CD8+CD57+ T cells (not recorded which) from PBMCs. CDR3 region: CASSQQEREQFF. CDR3 bases: TGTGCCAGCTCACAACAGGAACGGGAGCAGTTCTTC.